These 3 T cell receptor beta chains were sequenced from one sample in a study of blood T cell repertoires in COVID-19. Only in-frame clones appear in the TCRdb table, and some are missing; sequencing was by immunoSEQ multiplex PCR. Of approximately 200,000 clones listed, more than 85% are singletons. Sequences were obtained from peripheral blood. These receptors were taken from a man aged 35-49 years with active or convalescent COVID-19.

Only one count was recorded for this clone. DNA of the CDR3: TGTGCTAGTGGCTCCCGCCCGGGACAGGGACTAACCGGGGAGCTGTTTTTT. As protein: CASGSRPGQGLTGELFF. The V gene is TRBV12-5, the J gene TRBJ2-2; 9 nucleotides match TRBD1. Germline V lookup: CDR1 LGHNT, CDR2 FRNRAP. V was clipped by 6 bases and J by 5 bases; unmatched bases: 13. CDR3 length: 17 amino acids.

The CDR3 protein is CASSLIAGGGDNTQYF. CDR3 DNA sequence: TGCGCCAGCAGCTTGATCGCTGGCGGGGGCGATAATACGCAGTATTTT. The V and J genes are TRBV5-1 and TRBJ2-3; D is possibly TRBD2 (7 bases). Germline CDR1 SGHRS, CDR2 YFSETQ. V gave up 1 base and J gave up 7 bases, with 19 bases separating them. The CDR3 runs to 16 residues.

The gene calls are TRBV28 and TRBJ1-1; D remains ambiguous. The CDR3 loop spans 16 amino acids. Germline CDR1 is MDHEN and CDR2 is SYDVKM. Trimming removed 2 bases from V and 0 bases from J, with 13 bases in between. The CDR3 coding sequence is TGTGCCAGCAGTTTAAACGGTGGGAGTTTGAACACTGAAGCTTTCTTT. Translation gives CASSLNGGSLNTEAFF.